A single sample gave rise to the 25 T cell receptor beta chains below, sequenced in a study of cytomegalovirus exposure and HLA in healthy donors. 60 Vbeta and 13 Jbeta primers were used in PCR. Libraries were prepared by immunoSEQ multiplex PCR; TCRdb keeps only in-frame clonotypes and omits some of them. This table lists approximately 110,000 clones. Input material: PBMCs. These receptors were taken from a man younger than 45 in good health and CMV-seronegative.

V usage is TRBV7-9 and J usage is TRBJ2-1, with 9 bases identical to TRBD1. From germline, CDR1 is SEHNR and CDR2 FQNEAQ (reference sequence). This CDR3 is built from 18 residues. After removal of 6 bases from V and 3 bases from J, the junction contained 15 bases not matched to a gene. The CDR3 nucleotides are TGTGCCAGCAGTTCACCGGGACAGGGTACAATAGACTACAATGAGCAGTTCTTC. It codes for CASSSPGQGTIDYNEQFF. Variable domain in full (rest from reference TRBV7-9 and TRBJ2-1): DTGVSQNPRHKITKRGQNVTFRCDPISEHNRLYWYRQTLGQGPEFLTYFQNEAQLEKSRLLSDRFSAERPKGSFSTLEIQRTEQGDSAMYLCASSSPGQGTIDYNEQFFGPGTRLTVL.

The genes are TRBV6-1 and TRBJ1-2, with D possibly TRBD1 on 6 matching bases. The ends were cut back, 5 bases at V and 4 bases at J, with 14 bases in the middle. CDR1 MNHNS and CDR2 SASEGT come from the germline V gene. The length of the CDR3 is 14 residues. DNA of the CDR3: TGTGCCAGCAGTCCCAGGGGCCAGGGCTATGGCTACACCTTC. This sequence encodes CASSPRGQGYGYTF.

The rearrangement joins TRBV5-1 to TRBJ2-2; D remains unclear. The length of the CDR3 is 13 residues. CDR1 and CDR2 (germline): SGHRS, YFSETQ. V lost 5 bases to trimming and J lost 1 base, with 6 bases between them. In DNA, the CDR3 is TGCGCCAGCAGGTACAAGAACACCGGGGAGCTGTTTTTT. Translating gives CASRYKNTGELFF.

This CDR3 is CASSQDQGANTEAFF. The DNA for the CDR3 is TGCGCCAGCAGCCAAGATCAGGGGGCGAACACTGAAGCTTTCTTT. The V call is TRBV4-1, the J call TRBJ1-1, with 8 bases aligning to TRBD1. The junction had 1 base not matched to a gene; V was cut back by 0 bases and J by 1 base. The V gene's germline CDR1 is MGHRA and CDR2 YSYEKL. There are 15 residues in the CDR3.

This rearrangement joins TRBV28 to TRBJ1-1, with TRBD1 matching 9 bases. The CDR3 extends over 14 amino acids. V gave up 7 bases and J gave up 5 bases; unmatched junction bases: 8. From germline, CDR1 is MDHEN and CDR2 SYDVKM. The DNA of the CDR3 is TGTGCCAGCATCGTCACAGGGGGCTGGACTGAAGCTTTCTTT. It codes for CASIVTGGWTEAFF.

The V call is TRBV7-6, the J call TRBJ2-5, with D tentatively TRBD2 (6 bases). V was pared by 4 bases and J by 1 base, with 13 bases between. In germline, CDR1 is SGHVS, CDR2 FNYEAQ. The length of the CDR3 is 15 residues. Here the CDR3 reads CASSSPTRGQETQYF. The CDR3 nucleotides are TGTGCCAGCAGCTCTCCGACTAGGGGCCAAGAGACCCAGTACTTC.

The chain uses TRBV5-4 and TRBJ2-1, with a tentative D call TRBD2 (6 bases). In germline, CDR1 is SGHNT, CDR2 YYREEE (reference sequence). With 1 base removed from V and 10 bases from J, the gap between germline ends came to 9 bases. The CDR3 sequence is 12 residues long. CDR3 nucleotide sequence: TGTGCCAGCAGCTTGATAACTAGCGAGCAGTTCTTC. Translation: CASSLITSEQFF.

The rearrangement links TRBV29-1 to TRBJ2-3; 7 bases line up with TRBD2. There are 15 residues in the CDR3. Germline-derived CDR1 and CDR2 are SQVTM and ANQGSEA. V shed 3 bases and J 2 bases; nucleotides not matched to a gene: 8. The CDR3 DNA is TGCAGCGTTGATCGTACGGCGGGAGCCACAGATACGCAGTATTTT. Translation: CSVDRTAGATDTQYF.

The chain uses TRBV4-1 and TRBJ2-1, with D hard to call. CDR1 is MGHRA, CDR2 YSYEKL, per germline. V was pared by 0 bases and J by 2 bases, with 8 bases between. This CDR3 has 15 residues. DNA of the CDR3: TGCGCCAGCAGCCAAGATCTGGCGGCCTACAATGAGCAGTTCTTC. Translation gives CASSQDLAAYNEQFF.

The chain links TRBV7-2 to TRBJ2-7, with D tentatively TRBD2 (6 bases). Germline V gene lookup returns CDR1 SGHTA and CDR2 FQGNSA. The length of the CDR3 is 16 residues. Between the trimmed V and J ends, which lost 1 base and 0 bases, there was a span of 13 bases. The CDR3 protein is CASSLDLGLSSYEQYF. The CDR3 DNA is TGTGCCAGCAGCTTAGATCTGGGACTGAGCTCCTACGAGCAGTACTTC.

The V and J genes are TRBV18 and TRBJ1-1, with D maybe TRBD1 (5 bases). CDR1 and CDR2 from the germline V gene are KGHSH and LQKENI. V was trimmed by 2 bases and J by 3 bases, leaving 19 bases between them. The CDR3 runs 17 residues. CDR3 in amino acids: CASSPWDSGGADTEAFF. The CDR3 nucleotides are TGTGCCAGCTCACCATGGGACTCCGGCGGGGCGGACACTGAAGCTTTCTTT.

The CDR3 loop reads CASSANRDSSMNTEAFF. CDR3 nucleotide sequence: TGTGCCAGCAGTGCTAACCGGGACAGCAGCATGAACACTGAAGCTTTCTTT. The chain has TRBV6-1 and TRBJ1-1, with 7 bases matching TRBD1. Germline-derived CDR1 and CDR2 are MNHNS and SASEGT. V trimming: 4 bases; J trimming: 0 bases; junction bases outside the gene matches: 11. The CDR3 is 17 amino acids.

The CDR3 DNA follows: TGTGCCTGGAGCCCAGGACAGATCAATCAGCCCCAGCATTTT. It codes for CAWSPGQINQPQHF. The V gene is TRBV30, the J gene TRBJ1-5; TRBD1 is a possible D gene (6 bases). Trimming took off 3 bases at V and 3 bases at J, with 12 bases between the two ends. The CDR3 is made up of 14 amino acids. Looked up from germline, CDR1 is GTSNPN and CDR2 is SVGIG (reference sequence).

The rearrangement joins TRBV5-1 to TRBJ1-5; tentative D call: TRBD1 (5 bases). The CDR3 is made up of 15 amino acids. Trimming left V 1 base short and J 0 bases short, with 8 bases between. Per germline, CDR1 SGHRS and CDR2 YFSETQ. Here the CDR3 DNA reads TGCGCCAGCAGCTTGACAGGTATTAGCAATCAGCCCCAGCATTTT. Protein product: CASSLTGISNQPQHF.

The gene calls are TRBV7-9 and TRBJ1-5; 9 positions match TRBD1. V lost 3 bases, J lost 3 bases, and 9 bases stayed unmatched. Germline CDR1 reads SEHNR; CDR2 reads FQNEAQ (reference sequence). This CDR3 region has 17 residues. The CDR3 region is CASSFTGTGRINQPQHF. The DNA for the CDR3 is TGTGCCAGCAGCTTCACCGGGACAGGGAGGATCAATCAGCCCCAGCATTTT.

V and J are TRBV2 and TRBJ2-7; D is ambiguous. This CDR3 comprises 12 residues. The V gene lost 2 bases and the J gene lost 5 bases, with 7 bases spanning the gap. The V gene's germline CDR1 is SNHLY and CDR2 FYNNEI. This CDR3 reads CASSELRNEQYF. CDR3 DNA sequence: TGTGCCAGCAGTGAACTGAGAAACGAGCAGTACTTC. Full variable domain (rest looked up from reference TRBV2 and TRBJ2-7): EPEVTQTPSHQVTQMGQEVILRCVPISNHLYFYWYRQILGQKVEFLVSFYNNEISEKSEIFDDQFSVERPDGSNFTLKIRSTKLEDSAMYFCASSELRNEQYFGPGTRLTVT.

The chain links TRBV5-4 to TRBJ2-5, with TRBD1 matching 9 bases. CDR3 length equals 14 residues. CDR1 is SGHNT, CDR2 YYREEE, per germline (reference sequence). V gave up 4 bases and J gave up 5 bases; unmatched junction bases: 6. The CDR3: CASSIQGAWETQYF. For the CDR3, the DNA is TGTGCCAGCAGCATACAGGGGGCATGGGAGACCCAGTACTTC.

The chain links TRBV7-9 to TRBJ1-1; D not certain. The CDR3 sequence is 13 residues long. CDR1 SEHNR and CDR2 FQNEAQ come from the germline V gene (reference sequence). Trimming left V 3 bases short and J 1 base short, with 6 bases between. This CDR3 is CASSLGSNTEAFF. In DNA, the CDR3 is TGTGCCAGCAGCTTGGGCTCGAACACTGAAGCTTTCTTT.

This chain connects TRBV14 to TRBJ1-1; TRBD1 matches at 7 bases. Per germline, CDR1 SGHDN and CDR2 FVKESK. Trimming cost V 4 bases and J 1 base; bases outside gene matches: 6. This CDR3 is 15 amino acids long. The CDR3 reads CASSRIDRANTEAFF. The CDR3 DNA follows: TGTGCCAGCAGCCGCATCGACAGGGCGAACACTGAAGCTTTCTTT.

The chain uses TRBV5-1 and TRBJ2-1; TRBD2 might be the D (6 bases). Looked up from germline, CDR1 is SGHRS and CDR2 is YFSETQ. The CDR3 totals 15 residues. V was shortened by 0 bases and J by 7 bases, with 14 bases between the two germline ends. The CDR3 reads CASSLAGTRYNEQFF. As DNA, the CDR3 is TGCGCCAGCAGCTTGGCCGGGACTCGCTATAATGAGCAGTTCTTC. The full variable domain, in which reference TRBV5-1 and TRBJ2-1 provide the parts outside the CDR3, is KAGVTQTPRYLIKTRGQQVTLSCSPISGHRSVSWYQQTPGQGLQFLFEYFSETQRNKGNFPGRFSGRQFSNSRSEMNVSTLELGDSALYLCASSLAGTRYNEQFFGPGTRLTVL.

This chain connects TRBV18 to TRBJ2-3, with TRBD2 matching over 8 bases. The J segment lost 2 bases and the V segment lost 8 bases, leaving 9 bases of the junction unmatched. The germline V gene has CDR1 KGHSH and CDR2 LQKENI. CDR3 size: 15 residues. The CDR3 spells CASASLAGPTDTQYF. The CDR3 region has the DNA TGTGCCAGCGCCTCCCTAGCGGGTCCCACAGATACGCAGTATTTT.

The V gene is TRBV6-1, the J gene TRBJ2-1, with D perhaps TRBD1 (5 bases). There are 15 residues in the CDR3. Germline CDR1 reads MNHNS; CDR2 reads SASEGT. V was clipped by 6 bases and J by 0 bases, with 12 bases between them. CDR3 DNA: TGTGCCAGCAGGTGGACAACGAGCTCCTACAATGAGCAGTTCTTC. Translating gives CASRWTTSSYNEQFF.

This chain connects TRBV7-2 to TRBJ2-1; a possible D gene is TRBD2 (6 bases). Germline CDR1 SGHTA, CDR2 FQGNSA. V was shortened by 1 base and J by 4 bases, with 14 bases between the two germline ends. The CDR3 is 16 residues long. The CDR3 bases are TGTGCCAGCAGCTTAGTCGGGGGAACTGGTTACAATGAGCAGTTCTTC. Translating gives CASSLVGGTGYNEQFF.

The chain employs TRBV5-1 and TRBJ2-2; 8 nucleotides align to TRBD1. From germline, CDR1 is SGHRS and CDR2 YFSETQ. V lost 1 base, J lost 7 bases, and 3 bases stayed unmatched. This CDR3 region has 14 residues. CDR3 protein: CASSLRQGFGELFF. In DNA, the CDR3 is TGCGCCAGCAGCTTGAGACAGGGGTTCGGGGAGCTGTTTTTT.

The CDR3 region is CASSLGTVSGETQYF. The CDR3 DNA follows: TGTGCCAGCAGCTTAGGGACAGTGTCAGGAGAGACCCAGTACTTC. The chain is built from TRBV11-3 and TRBJ2-5; a weak D match, TRBD1 (6 bases). Trimming removed 1 base at V and 4 bases at J, with 13 bases between. Germline V gene lookup returns CDR1 SGHNT and CDR2 YENEEA. CDR3 length equals 15 residues. Filled out from reference TRBV11-3 and TRBJ2-5, the complete variable domain reads EAGVVQSPRYKIIEKKQPVAFWCNPISGHNTLYWYLQNLGQGPELLIRYENEEAVDDSQLPKDRFSAERLKGVDSTLKIQPAELGDSAVYLCASSLGTVSGETQYFGPGTRLLVL.